The TCR beta chain under discussion was sequenced for a study of identical twins. V shed 4 bases and J 0 bases; nucleotides not matched to a gene: 6. There are 17 residues in the CDR3. CDR1 and CDR2 (germline): SGHRS, YFSETQ. Each CDR3 protein is one row after TCRdb ran MiXCR on the 5' RACE reads. Counted here are nearly 650,000 distinct CDR3 sequences, under 8.5% occurring once; the ten biggest clones make up 1.6%. The same sample was also studied in work on yellow fever vaccine responses in identical twins.

The rearrangement joins TRBV5-1 to TRBJ2-1; TRBD2 aligns across 11 bases. This receptor was obtained from a woman between 18 and 30 years old in good health. Specimen: PBMCs. The CDR3 coding sequence is TGCGCCAGCAGCCCCGGGACTAGCGGTTTCTCCTACAATGAGCAGTTCTTC. Its translation is CASSPGTSGFSYNEQFF.